This T cell receptor (beta chain) was recovered during a study of spatial heterogeneity in lung cancer. Overall study: The average appearance count of each unique TCR and UMI combination in raw reads was more than 9.5. Study results and caveats: At resection, ubiquitous expanded tumor TCRs appeared in blood more than at follow-up.

Germline V lookup: CDR1 MNHEY, CDR2 SVGEGT. This CDR3 comprises 15 residues. The J segment lost 8 bases and the V segment lost 6 bases, leaving 11 bases of the junction unmatched. Time point reported: sample taken at primary tumor resection. Unsorted samples of tumor, nontumor lung or frozen PBMC had their whole RNA sequenced. The cohort: 65 to 80 early-stage, untreated non-small cell lung cancer patients. Individual TCR cDNA molecules each bore their own unique molecular identifier. TCRdb reprocessed the 5' RACE reads via MiXCR and lists one record per CDR3 protein. The table includes 7,500 to 8,000 distinct CDR3 sequences, over 7% detected once. This clonotype was seen a handful of times. Its antigen is unknown. Since it is a stray read in a library aimed at alpha chains, this beta chain has a size that is not meaningful.

The sequence derives from a male donor with early-stage non-small cell lung cancer. The genes are TRBV6-2 or TRBV6-3 and TRBJ2-1; TRBD1 matches at 9 bases. The sequenced sample was PBMCs, obtained at surgery. Written as DNA, the CDR3 is TGTGCCAGCAGCCCTCCGGGACAGGGCACGGATGAGCAGTTCTTC. It translates to CASSPPGQGTDEQFF.